This TCR beta chain is drawn from a study of T cell responses to AZD1222 COVID-19 vaccine. On the study more broadly: The analysis combined second doses at about 4 or about 12 weeks. Overall study results and limits: Mostly white British, mostly female donors; authors suggested clonal diversity may be underestimated. In all cases, repertoires were sampled only after the peak T cell response. Vaccine-associated CD4 TCRs ranged over spike, dominating at 160-218 and 743-854.

Remarks on this clone: The antigen remains unidentified.

The method was immunoSEQ multiplex PCR; TCRdb's version includes in-frame clones alone and lacks a portion of them. The sample lists about 94,000 clones; roughly 90% were seen once. The CDR3 spans 14 residues. V gave up 3 bases and J gave up 0 bases, with 10 bases separating them. The germline V gene has CDR1 SGDLS and CDR2 YYNGEE. This clonotype originated in an adult in good health. The V call is TRBV9, the J call TRBJ2-7; D gene uncertain. This specimen was peripheral blood, taken on day 0 of AZD1222 vaccination. Here the CDR3 DNA reads TGTGCCAGCAGCGCAGCAGCTGGCTCCTACGAGCAGTACTTC. This translates into CASSAAAGSYEQYF.